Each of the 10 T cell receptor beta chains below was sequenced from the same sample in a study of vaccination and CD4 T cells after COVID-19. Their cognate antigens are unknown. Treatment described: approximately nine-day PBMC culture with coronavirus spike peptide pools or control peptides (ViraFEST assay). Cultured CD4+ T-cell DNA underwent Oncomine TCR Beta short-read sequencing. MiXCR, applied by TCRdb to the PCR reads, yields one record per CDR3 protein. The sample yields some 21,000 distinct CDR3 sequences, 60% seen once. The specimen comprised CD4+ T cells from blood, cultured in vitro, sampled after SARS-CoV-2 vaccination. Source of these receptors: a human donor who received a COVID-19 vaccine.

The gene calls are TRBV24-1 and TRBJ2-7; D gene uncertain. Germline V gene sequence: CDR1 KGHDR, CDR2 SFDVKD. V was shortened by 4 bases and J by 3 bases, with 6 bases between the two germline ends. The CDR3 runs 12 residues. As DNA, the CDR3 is TGTGCCACCAGTGACCCGGGCTACGAGCAGTACTTC. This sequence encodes CATSDPGYEQYF.

The CDR3 is CASSQDALRGNSPLHF. CDR3 DNA: TGTGCCAGCAGCCAAGACGCGTTACGGGGGAATTCACCCCTCCACTTT. This rearrangement joins TRBV4-2 to TRBJ1-6; TRBD1 might be the D (5 bases). Trimming cost V 0 bases and J 7 bases, with 13 bases left between them. The CDR3 has 16 amino acids. Germline V CDR1 and CDR2: LGHNA, YNFKEQ.

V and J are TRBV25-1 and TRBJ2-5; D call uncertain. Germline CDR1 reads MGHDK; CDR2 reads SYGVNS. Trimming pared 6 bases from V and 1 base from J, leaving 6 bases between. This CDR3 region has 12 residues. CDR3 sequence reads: CASSILQETQYF. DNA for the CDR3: TGTGCCAGCAGCATACTCCAAGAGACCCAGTACTTC.

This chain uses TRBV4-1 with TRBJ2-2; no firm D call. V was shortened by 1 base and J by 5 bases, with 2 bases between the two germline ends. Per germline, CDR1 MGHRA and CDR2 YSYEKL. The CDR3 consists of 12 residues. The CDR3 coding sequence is TGCGCCAGCAGCCAAGGAACCGGGGAGCTGTTTTTT. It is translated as CASSQGTGELFF.

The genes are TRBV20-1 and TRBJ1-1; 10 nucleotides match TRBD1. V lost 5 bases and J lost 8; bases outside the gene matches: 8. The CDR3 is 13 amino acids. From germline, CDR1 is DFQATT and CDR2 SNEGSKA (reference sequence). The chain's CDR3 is CSAGQGDPIEAFF. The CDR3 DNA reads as TGCAGTGCTGGACAGGGGGACCCCATAGAAGCTTTCTTT.

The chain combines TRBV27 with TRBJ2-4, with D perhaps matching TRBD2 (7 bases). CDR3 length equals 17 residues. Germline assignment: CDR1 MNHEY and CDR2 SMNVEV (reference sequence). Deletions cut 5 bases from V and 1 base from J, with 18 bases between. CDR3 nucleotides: TGTGCCAGCAGTATTATAGGGGAGGGGGATGCCAAAAACATTCAGTACTTC. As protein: CASSIIGEGDAKNIQYF.

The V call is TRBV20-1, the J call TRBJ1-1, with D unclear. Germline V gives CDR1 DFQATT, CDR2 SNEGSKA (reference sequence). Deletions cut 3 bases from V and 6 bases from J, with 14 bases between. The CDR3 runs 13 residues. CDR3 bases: TGCAGTGCTAGGAGGCTGAGAGCCTCTGAAGCTTTCTTT. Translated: CSARRLRASEAFF.

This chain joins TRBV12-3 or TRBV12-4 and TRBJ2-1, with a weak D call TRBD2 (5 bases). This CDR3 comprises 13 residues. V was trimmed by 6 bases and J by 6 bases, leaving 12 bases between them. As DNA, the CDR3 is TGTGCCAGCAGGCCTCTAGCCTCCAATGAGCAGTTCTTC. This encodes CASRPLASNEQFF.

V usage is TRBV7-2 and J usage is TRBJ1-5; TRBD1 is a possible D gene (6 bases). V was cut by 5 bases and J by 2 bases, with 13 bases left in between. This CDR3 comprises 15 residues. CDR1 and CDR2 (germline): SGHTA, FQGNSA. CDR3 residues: CASSPWAGGNQPQHF. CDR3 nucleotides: TGTGCCAGCAGCCCCTGGGCAGGGGGCAATCAGCCCCAGCATTTT.

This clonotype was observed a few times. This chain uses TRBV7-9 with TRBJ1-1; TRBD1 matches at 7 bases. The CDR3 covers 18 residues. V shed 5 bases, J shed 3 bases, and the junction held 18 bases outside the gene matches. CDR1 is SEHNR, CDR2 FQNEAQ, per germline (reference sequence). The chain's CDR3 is CASSRNYRGNRKDTEAFF. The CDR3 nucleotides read TGTGCCAGCAGCAGAAACTACAGGGGAAATCGTAAGGACACTGAAGCTTTCTTT.